These T cell receptor beta chains were read from a single sample in a study of persistence of HIV-infected CD4 T cells. These receptors lack a known antigen. This table comes from immunoSEQ multiplex PCR, and its TCRdb copy is limited to in-frame clones, with some not included. The profile shows under 20,000 clones, about 60% of them singletons. The specimen was CD4+ T cells sorted from PBMCs after approximately 19-hour stimulation, collected from a patient who received antiretroviral therapy. The receptors originated from an adult woman with HIV who was CMV-seropositive. Each CDR3 is given with its conserved first and last residue. A D gene is named only where the DNA matches it firmly. A clone size is listed for some rows: how often the clone was seen (once, few, many), or a class if it is expanded.

j_gene	abundance	v_gene	d_gene	CDR3aa	CDR3nt
TRBJ1-1	.	TRBV7-2	.	CASSSLVNTEAFF	TGTGCCAGCAGCTCCCTAGTGAACACTGAAGCTTTCTTT
TRBJ1-2	few	TRBV9	TRBD1	CASSVGQGHYGYTF	TGTGCCAGCAGCGTAGGACAGGGACACTATGGCTACACCTTC
TRBJ2-1	.	TRBV3-1/TRBV3-2	TRBD2	CASSEGLAGNEQFF	TGTGCCAGCAGCGAGGGACTAGCGGGGAATGAGCAGTTCTTC
TRBJ1-2	.	TRBV5-4	.	CASSLERSYGYTF	TGTGCCAGCAGCTTGGAGCGGAGCTATGGCTACACCTTC
TRBJ1-2	few	TRBV5-1	TRBD1	CASSSGQGSYGYTF	TGCGCCAGCAGCTCGGGACAGGGGAGCTATGGCTACACCTTC
TRBJ2-1	few	TRBV6-1	.	CASSEAGLSYNEQFF	TGTGCCAGCAGTGAAGCAGGGCTCTCCTACAATGAGCAGTTCTTC
TRBJ2-3	.	TRBV7-8	.	CASSFFQVDTDTQYF	TGTGCCAGCAGCTTTTTCCAGGTGGACACAGATACGCAGTATTTT
TRBJ2-2	.	TRBV11-3	.	CASSLMTGELFF	TGTGCCAGCAGCTTAATGACCGGGGAGCTGTTTTTT
TRBJ2-6	few	TRBV30	TRBD1	CAFGQGDFGANVLTF	TGTGCCTTTGGACAGGGAGATTTTGGGGCCAACGTCCTGACTTTC
TRBJ1-2	few	TRBV30	TRBD1	CAWSVSVGGLNYGYTF	TGTGCCTGGAGTGTTAGTGTAGGGGGCCTCAACTATGGCTACACCTTC
TRBJ2-1	.	TRBV19	TRBD1	CASGTGSRNEQFF	TGTGCCAGCGGGACAGGGTCGCGCAATGAGCAGTTCTTC
TRBJ1-4	.	TRBV7-2	.	CASSLVGRALGKLFF	TGTGCCAGCAGCTTAGTTGGCAGGGCGCTTGGAAAACTGTTTTTT
TRBJ2-7	.	TRBV19	TRBD1	CASSIRDRSYEQYF	TGTGCCAGTAGTATAAGGGACAGGTCCTACGAGCAGTACTTC
TRBJ2-5	.	TRBV19	TRBD2	CASSLAGIQETQYF	TGTGCCAGTAGTTTAGCGGGGATCCAAGAGACCCAGTACTTC
TRBJ1-5	.	TRBV2	.	CASSAGRLENQPQHF	TGTGCCAGCAGTGCGGGACGCCTAGAGAATCAGCCCCAGCATTTT
TRBJ2-2	.	TRBV24-1	TRBD2	CATSDLVAGGYHGELFF	TGTGCCACCAGTGATTTGGTAGCGGGGGGGTATCACGGGGAGCTGTTTTTT
TRBJ1-5	.	TRBV6-1	.	CASSEDVRQALSNQPQHF	TGTGCCAGCAGTGAAGATGTGAGACAGGCGCTTAGCAATCAGCCCCAGCATTTT
TRBJ2-7	.	TRBV9	.	CASSAGLVGEQYF	TGTGCCAGCAGCGCGGGTTTAGTGGGCGAGCAGTACTTC
TRBJ1-1	.	TRBV29-1	.	CSASRDRNTEAFF	TGCAGCGCCAGCAGGGATAGGAACACTGAAGCTTTCTTT
TRBJ1-5	medium-sized	TRBV7-8	.	CASSLREVLYSNQPQHF	TGTGCCAGCAGCTTACGGGAGGTCCTATATAGCAATCAGCCCCAGCATTTT
TRBJ1-2	.	TRBV7-9	.	CASSYKGMGGDSYYGYTF	TGTGCCAGCAGCTACAAAGGGATGGGGGGCGACAGCTACTATGGCTACACCTTC
TRBJ1-1	.	TRBV11-1	.	CASSLQASNTEAFF	TGTGCCAGCAGCTTACAGGCCTCGAACACTGAAGCTTTCTTT
TRBJ1-1	.	TRBV12-2	.	CASRLRQVDTEAFF	TGTGCAAGTCGCTTGAGACAGGTTGACACTGAAGCTTTCTTT
TRBJ2-3	few	TRBV3-1/TRBV3-2	.	CASSQDPGDTQYF	TGTGCCAGCAGCCAAGATCCCGGAGATACGCAGTATTTT
TRBJ1-2	.	TRBV19	.	CASSSNRDLFNYGYTF	TGTGCCAGTAGTTCGAACAGGGACCTCTTTAACTATGGCTACACCTTC
TRBJ1-1	few	TRBV28	.	CASSLVTKNTEAFF	TGTGCCAGCAGTTTGGTGACAAAGAACACTGAAGCTTTCTTT
TRBJ2-1	.	TRBV28	.	CAVSMTVSYNEQFF	TGTGCCGTATCGATGACAGTCTCCTACAATGAGCAGTTCTTC
TRBJ1-1	.	TRBV29-1	TRBD1	CSAQRGGAGEAFF	TGCAGCGCCCAACGAGGGGGCGCTGGTGAAGCTTTCTTT
TRBJ2-3	.	TRBV7-3	.	CASSLLASGDTQYF	TGTGCCAGCAGCTTATTAGCTTCTGGAGATACGCAGTATTTT
TRBJ1-5	.	TRBV30	.	CAWGSPDQPQHF	TGTGCCTGGGGCAGCCCGGATCAGCCCCAGCATTTT
TRBJ1-3	.	TRBV5-6	.	CASSLWGGNTIYF	TGTGCCAGCAGCTTGTGGGGGGGAAACACCATATATTTT
TRBJ1-1	.	TRBV29-1	.	CSVVQGAVNTEAFF	TGCAGCGTTGTGCAAGGGGCCGTGAACACTGAAGCTTTCTTT